Listed here is a single T cell receptor (beta chain). The antigen remains unidentified. The trim removed 6 bases at V and 7 bases at J, leaving 4 bases unmatched. The CDR3 contains 14 residues. In germline, CDR1 is MNHNS, CDR2 SASEGT. The data were taken from a study of cytomegalovirus exposure and HLA in healthy donors. The study, taken as a whole, reports: In an earlier analysis, most TCR beta V segments were productive about 87% or about 30% of the time. Later, TCR association rates were found to vary by HLA locus, highest for DRB1 and lowest for HLA-C. Confirmation in vitro established that three CMV-associated chains were specific for CMV antigens. When a later analysis compared HLA-associated TCR beta chains with equally common others, the HLA-associated chains turned out to be more clonally expanded and to have lower generation probabilities.

Use of 60 Vbeta and 13 Jbeta primers characterized the PCR. The table came from immunoSEQ multiplex PCR; TCRdb's copy has only in-frame clones and leaves some out. The sample has roughly 100,000 clones; over 65% are singletons. The sample consisted of PBMCs. The sequence derives from a human donor in good health. This chain links TRBV6-1 with TRBJ1-5, with 12 nucleotides matching TRBD1. CDR3 sequence reads: CASSGTGGPQPQHF. The CDR3 nucleotides read TGTGCCAGCAGCGGGACAGGGGGCCCCCAGCCCCAGCATTTT.